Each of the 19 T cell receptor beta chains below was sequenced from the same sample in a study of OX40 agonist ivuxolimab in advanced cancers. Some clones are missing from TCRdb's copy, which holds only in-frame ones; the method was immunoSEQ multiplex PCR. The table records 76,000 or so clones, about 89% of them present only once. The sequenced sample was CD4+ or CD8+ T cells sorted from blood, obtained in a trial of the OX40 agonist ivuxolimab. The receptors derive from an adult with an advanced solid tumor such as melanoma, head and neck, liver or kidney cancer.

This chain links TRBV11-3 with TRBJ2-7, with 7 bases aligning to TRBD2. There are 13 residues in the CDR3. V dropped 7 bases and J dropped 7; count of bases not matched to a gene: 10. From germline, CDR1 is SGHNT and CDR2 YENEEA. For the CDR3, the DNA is TGTGCCAGCACCCCTGGGGGAGGGCGAGAGCAGTACTTC. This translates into CASTPGGGREQYF.

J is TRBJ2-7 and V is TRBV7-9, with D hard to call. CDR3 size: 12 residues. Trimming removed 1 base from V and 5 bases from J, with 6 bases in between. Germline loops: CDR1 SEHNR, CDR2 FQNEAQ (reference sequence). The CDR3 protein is CASSLGFDEQYF. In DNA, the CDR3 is TGTGCCAGCAGCTTAGGATTCGACGAGCAGTACTTC.

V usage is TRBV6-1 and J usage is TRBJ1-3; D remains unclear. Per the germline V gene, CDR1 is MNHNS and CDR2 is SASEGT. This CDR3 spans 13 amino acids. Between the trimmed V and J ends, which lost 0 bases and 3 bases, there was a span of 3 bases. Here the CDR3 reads CASSEAVGNTIYF. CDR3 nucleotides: TGTGCCAGCAGTGAAGCCGTTGGAAACACCATATATTTT.

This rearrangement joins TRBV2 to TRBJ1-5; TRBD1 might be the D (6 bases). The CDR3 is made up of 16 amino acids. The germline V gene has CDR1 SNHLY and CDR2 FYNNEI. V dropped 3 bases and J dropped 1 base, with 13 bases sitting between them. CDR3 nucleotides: TGTGCCAGCAGTGATAGGGGGGGCGAGAGCAATCAGCCCCAGCATTTT. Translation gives CASSDRGGESNQPQHF. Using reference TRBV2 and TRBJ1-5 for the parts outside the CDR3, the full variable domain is EPEVTQTPSHQVTQMGQEVILRCVPISNHLYFYWYRQILGQKVEFLVSFYNNEISEKSEIFDDQFSVERPDGSNFTLKIRSTKLEDSAMYFCASSDRGGESNQPQHFGDGTRLSIL.

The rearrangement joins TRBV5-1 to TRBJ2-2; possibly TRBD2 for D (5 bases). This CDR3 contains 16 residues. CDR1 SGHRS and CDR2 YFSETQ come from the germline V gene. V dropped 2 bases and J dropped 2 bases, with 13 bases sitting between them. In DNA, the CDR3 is TGCGCCAGCAGCTTTCTAGGCCGGGGAAACACCGGGGAGCTGTTTTTT. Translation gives CASSFLGRGNTGELFF.

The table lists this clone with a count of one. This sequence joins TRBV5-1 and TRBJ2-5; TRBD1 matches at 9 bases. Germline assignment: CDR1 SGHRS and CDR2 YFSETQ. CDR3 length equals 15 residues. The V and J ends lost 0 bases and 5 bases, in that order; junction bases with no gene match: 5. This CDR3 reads CASSLGGTGQETQYF. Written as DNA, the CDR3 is TGCGCCAGCAGCTTGGGGGGGACAGGGCAGGAGACCCAGTACTTC. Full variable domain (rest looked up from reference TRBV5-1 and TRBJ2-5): KAGVTQTPRYLIKTRGQQVTLSCSPISGHRSVSWYQQTPGQGLQFLFEYFSETQRNKGNFPGRFSGRQFSNSRSEMNVSTLELGDSALYLCASSLGGTGQETQYFGPGTRLLVL.

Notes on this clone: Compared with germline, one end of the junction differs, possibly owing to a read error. The CDR3 sequence: CASSVVSGSYTEQFF. The DNA for the CDR3 is TGTGCCAGCAGCGTAGTCAGCGGGAGTTACACTGAGCAGTTCTTC. The chain couples TRBV9 to TRBJ2-1, with TRBD2 matching over 8 bases. The CDR3 totals 15 residues. Germline V gene sequence: CDR1 SGDLS, CDR2 YYNGEE.

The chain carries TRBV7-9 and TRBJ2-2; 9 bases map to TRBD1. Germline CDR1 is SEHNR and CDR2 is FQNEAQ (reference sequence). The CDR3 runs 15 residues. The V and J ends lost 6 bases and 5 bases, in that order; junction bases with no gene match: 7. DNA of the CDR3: TGTGCCAGCAGTTCCGGGACAGGGAGTACCGGGGAGCTGTTTTTT. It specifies CASSSGTGSTGELFF.

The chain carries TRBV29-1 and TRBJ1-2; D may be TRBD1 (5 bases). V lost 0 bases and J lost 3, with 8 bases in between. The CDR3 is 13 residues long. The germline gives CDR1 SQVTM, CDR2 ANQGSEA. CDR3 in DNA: TGCAGCGTTGAAGATTCCAGGGACTATGGCTACACCTTC. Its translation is CSVEDSRDYGYTF.

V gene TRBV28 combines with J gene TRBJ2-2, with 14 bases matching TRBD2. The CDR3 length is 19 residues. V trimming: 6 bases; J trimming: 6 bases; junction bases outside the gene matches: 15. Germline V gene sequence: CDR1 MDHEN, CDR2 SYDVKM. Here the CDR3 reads CASRSFPGLAGDQAGELFF. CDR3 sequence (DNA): TGTGCCAGCAGATCCTTTCCGGGACTAGCGGGAGATCAGGCCGGGGAGCTGTTTTTT.

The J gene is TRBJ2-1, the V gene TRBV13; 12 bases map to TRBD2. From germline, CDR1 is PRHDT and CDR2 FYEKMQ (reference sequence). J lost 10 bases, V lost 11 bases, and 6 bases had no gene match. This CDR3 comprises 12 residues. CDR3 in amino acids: CALSGTSGEQFF. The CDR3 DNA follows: TGTGCCTTAAGTGGGACTAGCGGGGAGCAGTTCTTC.

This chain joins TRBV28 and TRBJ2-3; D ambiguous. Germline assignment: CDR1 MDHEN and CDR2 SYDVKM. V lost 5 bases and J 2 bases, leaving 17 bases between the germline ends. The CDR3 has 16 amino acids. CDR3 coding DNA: TGTGCCAGCAGTATTAGAAAACGGCAATACACAGATACGCAGTATTTT. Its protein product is CASSIRKRQYTDTQYF.

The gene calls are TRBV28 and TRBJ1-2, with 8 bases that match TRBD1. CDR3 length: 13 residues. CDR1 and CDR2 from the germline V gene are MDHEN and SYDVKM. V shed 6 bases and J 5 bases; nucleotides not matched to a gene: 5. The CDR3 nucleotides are TGTGCCAGCAGCGGACAGGGAGGGTATGGCTACACCTTC. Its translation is CASSGQGGYGYTF.

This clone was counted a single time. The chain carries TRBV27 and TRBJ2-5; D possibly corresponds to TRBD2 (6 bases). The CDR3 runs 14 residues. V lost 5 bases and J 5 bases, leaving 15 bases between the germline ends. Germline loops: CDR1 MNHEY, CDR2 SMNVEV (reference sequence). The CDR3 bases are TGTGCCAGCAGTACTAGACTCCGGGAGGAGACCCAGTACTTC. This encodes CASSTRLREETQYF.

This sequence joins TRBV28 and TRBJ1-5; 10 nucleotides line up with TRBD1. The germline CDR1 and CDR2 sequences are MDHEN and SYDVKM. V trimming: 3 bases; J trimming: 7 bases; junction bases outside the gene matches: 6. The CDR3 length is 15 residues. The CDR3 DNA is TGTGCCAGCAGTTTCGACAGGGGGCGAGGGCAGCCCCAGCATTTT. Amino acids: CASSFDRGRGQPQHF.

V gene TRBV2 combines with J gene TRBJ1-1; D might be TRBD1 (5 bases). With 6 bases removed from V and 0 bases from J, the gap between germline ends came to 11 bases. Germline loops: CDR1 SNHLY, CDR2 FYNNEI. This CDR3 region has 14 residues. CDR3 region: CASSEGRLNTEAFF. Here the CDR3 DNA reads TGTGCCAGCAGCGAGGGACGGTTGAACACTGAAGCTTTCTTT. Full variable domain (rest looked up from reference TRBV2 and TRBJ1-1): EPEVTQTPSHQVTQMGQEVILRCVPISNHLYFYWYRQILGQKVEFLVSFYNNEISEKSEIFDDQFSVERPDGSNFTLKIRSTKLEDSAMYFCASSEGRLNTEAFFGQGTRLTVV.

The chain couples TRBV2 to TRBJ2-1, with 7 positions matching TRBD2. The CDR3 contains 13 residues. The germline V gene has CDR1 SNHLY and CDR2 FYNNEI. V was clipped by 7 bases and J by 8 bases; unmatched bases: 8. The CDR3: CASIVGGEHEQFF. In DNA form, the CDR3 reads TGTGCCAGCATCGTGGGAGGGGAGCATGAGCAGTTCTTC.

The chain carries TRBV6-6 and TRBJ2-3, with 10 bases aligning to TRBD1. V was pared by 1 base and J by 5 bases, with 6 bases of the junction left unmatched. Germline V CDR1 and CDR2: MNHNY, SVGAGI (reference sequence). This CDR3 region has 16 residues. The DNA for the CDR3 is TGTGCCAGCAGTTACTTGGACAGGGGGTTTCGAGATACGCAGTATTTT. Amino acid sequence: CASSYLDRGFRDTQYF.

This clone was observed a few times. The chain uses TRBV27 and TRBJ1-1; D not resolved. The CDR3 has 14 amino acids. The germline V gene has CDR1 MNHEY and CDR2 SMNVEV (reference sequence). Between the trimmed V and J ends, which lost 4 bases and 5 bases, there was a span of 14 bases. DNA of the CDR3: TGTGCCAGCAGTTACAATCCCCTGTGGACTGAAGCTTTCTTT. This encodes CASSYNPLWTEAFF.